Sequencing of this TCR beta chain was carried out in a study of blood T cell repertoires in COVID-19. Study-wide context: Acute-phase and convalescent COVID-19 samples originated in the United States, Italy and Spain. From T cells, B-cell-depleted T cells, or PBMCs came the material, which was cDNA or gDNA.

Generated by immunoSEQ multiplex PCR, the TCRdb table keeps only in-frame clones and is missing some. The sample lists 180,000 or so clones, roughly 86% occurring once. What was sequenced was peripheral blood. The source is a man between 18 and 29 years old with active or convalescent COVID-19.

DNA of the CDR3: TGTGCCTGGAGTCGTCCTGGGACAGGGGGCGCGGGGGGCTACACCTTC. Its translation is CAWSRPGTGGAGGYTF. This chain connects TRBV30 to TRBJ1-2; 12 bases agree with TRBD1. Germline loops: CDR1 GTSNPN, CDR2 SVGIG (reference sequence). Germline trimming cut 2 bases from V and 8 bases from J; bases unmatched to any gene: 12. This CDR3 comprises 16 residues.